The 18 T cell receptor beta chains reported below all come from one sample, sequenced in a study of sequential checkpoint blockade in melanoma. Assay used: immunoSEQ multiplex PCR; TCRdb lists only in-frame clones, some missing. The data hold around 10,000 clones, with nearly 25% observed a single time. The sample's treatment: randomized to nivolumab then ipilimumab (arm A) or the reverse (arm B). This sample comprised tumor tissue (inferred from file names), obtained from a patient given nivolumab and ipilimumab in sequence. The receptors were sampled from a human donor with melanoma.

This clone qualifies as large. The genes are TRBV11-3 and TRBJ1-4, with D tentatively TRBD1 (5 bases). V lost 1 base and J 8 bases, leaving 11 bases between the germline ends. Germline V gene data show CDR1 as SGHNT and CDR2 as YENEEA. This CDR3 has 14 residues. Here the CDR3 reads CASSLGGDGEKLFF. Written as DNA, the CDR3 is TGTGCCAGCAGCTTAGGAGGGGATGGCGAAAAACTGTTTTTT. Full variable domain (outside the CDR3, taken from reference TRBV11-3 and TRBJ1-4): EAGVVQSPRYKIIEKKQPVAFWCNPISGHNTLYWYLQNLGQGPELLIRYENEEAVDDSQLPKDRFSAERLKGVDSTLKIQPAELGDSAVYLCASSLGGDGEKLFFGSGTQLSVL.

The CDR3 bases are TGTGCCAGCAGCAGCACGGGTTTCTCCTACGAGCAGTACTTC. Translation: CASSSTGFSYEQYF. The J gene is TRBJ2-7, the V gene TRBV11-3, with D uncertain. Germline assignment: CDR1 SGHNT and CDR2 YENEEA. V dropped 5 bases and J dropped 0 bases, with 11 bases sitting between them. The CDR3 consists of 14 residues.

This rearrangement joins TRBV18 to TRBJ2-7; TRBD1 agrees at 10 bases. The germline CDR1 and CDR2 sequences are KGHSH and LQKENI. With 4 bases clipped from V and 4 bases from J, the junction kept 13 bases outside the gene matches. The CDR3 spans 17 residues. The CDR3 reads CASSLSSSGQGIYEQYF. The DNA of the CDR3 is TGTGCCAGCTCACTCTCCTCTTCGGGACAGGGGATATACGAGCAGTACTTC.

By proportion, this clone is medium-sized. V usage is TRBV6-8 and J usage is TRBJ2-6, with D hard to call. V was pared by 7 bases and J by 1 base, with 5 bases between. This CDR3 has 13 residues. CDR1 MNHGY and CDR2 SAAAGT come from the germline V gene. The CDR3 here is CASIGSGANVLTF. In nucleotides, the CDR3 is TGTGCCAGCATTGGTTCTGGGGCCAACGTCCTGACTTTC.

The genes are TRBV6-8 and TRBJ2-6; D remains unclear. The V end was cut by 5 bases, the J end by 0 bases, with 8 bases between. In germline, CDR1 is MNHGY, CDR2 SAAAGT. The CDR3 spans 15 residues. CDR3 in amino acids: CASSVSRSGANVLTF. Here the CDR3 DNA reads TGTGCCAGCAGTGTAAGCCGCTCTGGGGCCAACGTCCTGACTTTC.

The table lists this clone with many counts. DNA of the CDR3: TGTGCCAGCAGCGTAGGGGCCGAGACTTCCTACAATGAGCAGTTCTTC. This sequence encodes CASSVGAETSYNEQFF. The V call is TRBV9, the J call TRBJ2-1; D unresolved. Germline CDR1 reads SGDLS; CDR2 reads YYNGEE. The CDR3 is made up of 16 amino acids. Trimming took 0 bases from V and 1 from J, leaving 11 bases between them.

The V call is TRBV10-2, the J call TRBJ2-1, with no clear D. The V end was cut by 3 bases, the J end by 13 bases, with 13 bases between. The CDR3 is 12 residues long. CDR1 and CDR2 from the germline V gene are WSHSY and SAAADI. The CDR3 nucleotides are TGCGCCAGCAGTGAAAGGAGCCCCGGACAGTTCTTC. It yields the protein CASSERSPGQFF.

This clone appeared a few times. The chain is built from TRBV19 and TRBJ2-2; 7 nucleotides match TRBD1. Germline V gene data show CDR1 as LNHDA and CDR2 as SQIVND (reference sequence). The V and J ends lost 7 bases and 2 bases, in that order; junction bases with no gene match: 10. The CDR3 loop spans 16 amino acids. CDR3 amino acids: CASTDRAVRNTGELFF. The CDR3 DNA sequence: TGTGCCAGTACTGACAGGGCGGTTCGAAACACCGGGGAGCTGTTTTTT.

This chain links TRBV30 with TRBJ1-5, with TRBD1 as a possible D gene (5 bases). CDR3 length: 16 amino acids. V gave up 2 bases and J gave up 0 bases, with 14 bases separating them. Germline V gene lookup returns CDR1 GTSNPN and CDR2 SVGIG (reference sequence). CDR3 DNA: TGTGCCTGGAGTATGGCAGGGAGGTATAGCAATCAGCCCCAGCATTTT. Its translation: CAWSMAGRYSNQPQHF.

The V and J genes are TRBV6-7 and TRBJ2-7; D is undetermined. TRBV6-7 is an open reading frame whose function is uncertain. This CDR3 region has 11 residues. Deletions cut 5 bases from V and 2 bases from J, with 4 bases between. CDR3 sequence (DNA): TGTGCCAGCAGTCATACCTACGAGCAGTACTTC. It encodes CASSHTYEQYF.

This chain uses TRBV5-1 with TRBJ1-3; 8 bases are a match to TRBD1. Germline V gene lookup returns CDR1 SGHRS and CDR2 YFSETQ. V gave up 4 bases and J gave up 0 bases; unmatched junction bases: 3. The CDR3 is 15 amino acids. The CDR3 loop is CASSPGTGSGNTIYF. The CDR3 region has the DNA TGCGCCAGCAGCCCCGGGACAGGCTCTGGAAACACCATATATTTT.

J is TRBJ2-1 and V is TRBV18; weak D call: TRBD1 (6 bases). CDR3 length: 15 residues. The germline V gene has CDR1 KGHSH and CDR2 LQKENI. The V end lost 5 bases, the J end lost 4 bases, and 15 bases lay between the germline ends. In DNA, the CDR3 is TGTGCCAGCTCAGCCAGGGGCTTCACTTACAATGAGCAGTTCTTC. This sequence encodes CASSARGFTYNEQFF.

The V and J genes are TRBV28 and TRBJ2-5; possibly TRBD2 for D (6 bases). V lost 1 base and J lost 2, with 14 bases in between. The CDR3 contains 16 residues. Germline V CDR1 and CDR2: MDHEN, SYDVKM. CDR3 sequence: CASSLFLTGVQETQYF. The CDR3 bases are TGTGCCAGCAGTTTATTTTTAACGGGAGTACAAGAGACCCAGTACTTC.

This clone has more than one count but fewer than ten. The chain couples TRBV11-3 to TRBJ2-3; no definite D call. The CDR3 is 14 residues long. V was shortened by 5 bases and J by 7 bases, with 16 bases between the two germline ends. The germline V gene encodes CDR1 SGHNT and CDR2 YENEEA. CDR3 nucleotide sequence: TGTGCCAGCAGCCTCGGGTCCGGCCCAAATACGCAGTATTTT. Amino acids: CASSLGSGPNTQYF.

This chain joins TRBV28 and TRBJ1-1; D uncertain. The CDR3 length is 14 residues. CDR1 MDHEN and CDR2 SYDVKM come from the germline V gene. V dropped 8 bases and J dropped 0 bases, with 13 bases sitting between them. The CDR3 reads CASAPASLNTEAFF. The CDR3 DNA sequence: TGTGCCAGCGCCCCAGCCAGTTTGAACACTGAAGCTTTCTTT.

This clone was detected a few times. The chain employs TRBV7-2 and TRBJ1-1; perhaps TRBD1 as D (5 bases). The CDR3 runs to 13 residues. Trimming took 5 bases from V and 6 from J, leaving 13 bases between them. Germline CDR1 is SGHTA and CDR2 is FQGNSA. The CDR3 protein is CASSRARDAEAFF. CDR3 coding DNA: TGTGCCAGCAGCAGGGCCAGGGACGCTGAAGCTTTCTTT.

This clone was observed many times. This chain links TRBV11-3 with TRBJ1-6, with 7 bases aligning to TRBD1. The J segment lost 6 bases and the V segment lost 5 bases, leaving 7 bases of the junction unmatched. CDR3 length equals 15 residues. Germline V CDR1 and CDR2: SGHNT, YENEEA. Here the CDR3 DNA reads TGTGCCAGCAGCGGGCGGGACAGTTTTAATTCACCCCTCCACTTT. It codes for CASSGRDSFNSPLHF. The full variable domain, its missing parts supplied by reference TRBV11-3 and TRBJ1-6, is EAGVVQSPRYKIIEKKQPVAFWCNPISGHNTLYWYLQNLGQGPELLIRYENEEAVDDSQLPKDRFSAERLKGVDSTLKIQPAELGDSAVYLCASSGRDSFNSPLHFGNGTRLTVT.

This chain links TRBV28 with TRBJ2-5; 9 bases are shared with TRBD2. Per germline, CDR1 MDHEN and CDR2 SYDVKM. The CDR3 runs to 15 residues. V lost 6 bases, J lost 2 bases, and 7 bases stayed unmatched. CDR3 amino acids: CASRSPAGGQETQYF. The DNA for the CDR3 is TGTGCCAGCAGGAGCCCAGCGGGAGGACAAGAGACCCAGTACTTC.